Only a few counts were recorded for the clone carrying this TCR beta chain. J lost 4 bases, V lost 5 bases, and 11 bases had no gene match. Germline-derived CDR1 and CDR2 are SGHVS and FQNEAQ. This CDR3 is 16 amino acids long. These data are taken from a study of blood T cell repertoires in COVID-19. For the study at large: Italy, Spain and the United States were the sources of the convalescent and acute COVID-19 samples. PBMCs, B-cell-depleted T cells, or T cells were the source of the cDNA or gDNA that made up the material.

As handled by the study authors: The assay estimated nucleated cells by amplifying reference gene primers. Sequenced by immunoSEQ multiplex PCR; TCRdb stores in-frame clones only, minus some. V and J calls and clone size are copied from that table; D and trimming were computed from the DNA. The repertoire consists of 200,000 to 300,000 clones, with around four fifths occurring once and the leading ten covering 3.5% to 5%. This sequence joins TRBV7-8 and TRBJ2-3; 8 nucleotides align to TRBD1. The sample consisted of peripheral blood. This receptor was obtained from a man between 60 and 75 years old with acute or convalescent COVID-19. CDR3 residues: CASSLHRGSGADTQYF. In DNA form, the CDR3 reads TGTGCCAGCAGCCTACACAGGGGGTCGGGGGCAGATACGCAGTATTTT.